The 14 T cell receptor beta chains below were found in one sample sequenced in a study of control samples from healthy donors and cancer patients. Sequencing used immunoSEQ multiplex PCR; TCRdb keeps in-frame clones, though not all of them. The sample has about 120,000 clones; approximately 90% are singletons. Sequencing used blood. The receptors were gathered from a woman in her seventies in good health.

The chain links TRBV6-5 to TRBJ1-2; D unclear. V was cut by 10 bases and J by 2 bases, with 14 bases left in between. The CDR3 length is 13 residues. Per germline, CDR1 MNHEY and CDR2 SVGAGI. The CDR3: CATRVGSNYGYTF. The CDR3 DNA reads TGTGCCACCCGGGTAGGATCCAACTATGGCTACACCTTC.

This clone has only one observation. The DNA of the CDR3 is TGTGCCAGCAGCCCTACAGGGTCGAGCATGAACACTGAAGCTTTCTTT. Its protein is CASSPTGSSMNTEAFF. The genes are TRBV6-2 or TRBV6-3 and TRBJ1-1; D possibly corresponds to TRBD1 (6 bases). Germline CDR1 is MNHEY and CDR2 is SVGEGT. Trimming took 6 bases from V and 0 from J, leaving 17 bases between them. The length of the CDR3 is 16 residues.

The V call is TRBV10-3, the J call TRBJ1-5; D is uncertain. The CDR3 totals 14 residues. V was shortened by 0 bases and J by 2 bases, with 5 bases between the two germline ends. Germline V lookup: CDR1 ENHRY, CDR2 SYGVKD. The CDR3 DNA is TGTGCCATCAGTGAGTCTAGAGGCAATCAGCCCCAGCATTTT. Encoded protein: CAISESRGNQPQHF.

In DNA form, the CDR3 reads TGTGCCAGCAGCTTAGCAGGAATAGTCGAGCAGTACTTC. The encoded protein is CASSLAGIVEQYF. The V call is TRBV7-2, the J call TRBJ2-7; D remains unclear. Germline lookup yields CDR1 SGHTA and CDR2 FQGNSA. The V end lost 0 bases, the J end lost 6 bases, and 9 bases lay between the germline ends. The CDR3 length is 13 residues.

This clone showed up just a few times. The chain links TRBV12-3 or TRBV12-4 to TRBJ1-2; D is perhaps TRBD1 (6 bases). The CDR3 contains 13 residues. Trimming shortened V by 5 bases and J by 5 bases, and 12 bases separated the two germline ends. In DNA, the CDR3 is TGTGCCAGCAGTCAGGGGTCTTGGTATGGCTACACCTTC. Translating gives CASSQGSWYGYTF.

Points on this clone: One end of the junction varies from germline; a read error may be responsible. The genes are TRBV19 and TRBJ2-4, with D hard to call. There are 12 residues in the CDR3. Germline CDR1 reads LNHDA; CDR2 reads SQIVND (reference sequence). CDR3 DNA sequence: TGTGCCAGTAGTATAGATCACGGTGGGCGGTTCTTC. The encoded protein is CASSIDHGGRFF.

The chain carries TRBV11-2 and TRBJ2-3, with TRBD1 identical over 7 bases. J lost 2 bases, V lost 2 bases, and 4 bases had no gene match. Germline V gene lookup returns CDR1 SGHAT and CDR2 FQNNGV. The CDR3 runs to 15 residues. The CDR3 sequence is CASSLNRGTTDTQYF. The CDR3 DNA is TGTGCCAGCAGCTTAAACAGGGGTACCACAGATACGCAGTATTTT.

V is TRBV4-1 and J is TRBJ2-5; the D gene is possibly TRBD2 (7 bases). The CDR3 runs 16 residues. Trimming left V 0 bases short and J 7 bases short, with 18 bases between. The germline V gene has CDR1 MGHRA and CDR2 YSYEKL. The CDR3 DNA follows: TGCGCCAGCAGCCAAGATGTTGGGGGCGGGGGTAGGACCCAGTACTTC. Translated: CASSQDVGGGGRTQYF.

The gene calls are TRBV7-8 and TRBJ2-5, with 12 bases matching TRBD2. Germline loops: CDR1 SGHVS, CDR2 FQNEAQ. The CDR3 is 16 residues long. V was pared by 5 bases and J by 2 bases, with 6 bases of the junction left unmatched. The chain's CDR3 is CASSARLAGAQETQYF. CDR3 nucleotide sequence: TGTGCCAGCAGCGCTCGACTAGCGGGAGCGCAAGAGACCCAGTACTTC.

The chain links TRBV7-2 to TRBJ1-3; D gene uncertain. Germline values: CDR1 SGHTA, CDR2 FQGNSA. This CDR3 comprises 12 residues. The V and J ends lost 10 bases and 1 base respectively, with 8 bases between them. The DNA of the CDR3 is TGTGCCACGGCAGTATCTGGAAACACCATATATTTT. Translation: CATAVSGNTIYF.

To note about this clone: At one end, the junction sequence differs from germline, possibly due to a read error. The rearrangement joins TRBV5-1 to TRBJ2-7, with TRBD1 matching 7 bases. The CDR3 runs 12 residues. Germline CDR1 and CDR2: SGHRS and YFSETQ. The CDR3 reads CASSSTGNEKYF. The CDR3 DNA follows: TGCGCCAGCAGCTCGACAGGGAACGAGAAGTACTTC.

The V gene is TRBV7-2, the J gene TRBJ1-1, with 7 positions matching TRBD1. CDR1 and CDR2 (germline): SGHTA, FQGNSA. The CDR3 covers 14 residues. Trimming cost V 4 bases and J 5 bases; bases outside gene matches: 7. Written as DNA, the CDR3 is TGTGCCAGCAGCTCGGCGACAGGGACGACTGAAGCTTTCTTT. Protein: CASSSATGTTEAFF.

The J gene is TRBJ1-3, the V gene TRBV9; D not certain. CDR3 length: 15 residues. With 0 bases removed from V and 0 bases from J, the gap between germline ends came to 7 bases. Per germline, CDR1 SGDLS and CDR2 YYNGEE. CDR3 coding DNA: TGTGCCAGCAGCGTAGTATCGGGCTCTGGAAACACCATATATTTT. Its protein product is CASSVVSGSGNTIYF.

The rearrangement uses TRBV27 and TRBJ1-1; the D gene is possibly TRBD1 (5 bases). The germline V gene has CDR1 MNHEY and CDR2 SMNVEV (reference sequence). The CDR3 is 13 amino acids. Trimming took 3 bases from V and 5 from J, leaving 10 bases between them. CDR3 DNA sequence: TGTGCCAGCAGTTTTGTGGGGGGAACTGAAGCTTTCTTT. Translation gives CASSFVGGTEAFF.